These 13 T cell receptor beta chains came from one sample sequenced in a study of T cells in Graves' hyperthyroidism and ophthalmopathy. TCR beta CDR3 sequences were amplified from RNA transcripts. The TCR CDR3 first-round RT-PCR relied on the HTBI primer set. Each CDR3 protein gets one entry after TCRdb re-called the multiplex PCR reads with MiXCR. This sample has some 510,000 distinct CDR3 sequences; less than 25% occur once, and the top ten carry roughly 29%. Sequencing was carried out using blood. These receptor sequences come from a man between 18 and 29 years old with Graves' hyperthyroidism.

This clonotype was counted only a few times. The chain couples TRBV13 to TRBJ2-2; 10 nucleotides align to TRBD2. CDR1 is PRHDT and CDR2 is FYEKMQ in the germline V gene (reference sequence). V was pared by 4 bases and J by 5 bases, with 13 bases of the junction left unmatched. The CDR3 is 18 residues long. The CDR3 region has the DNA TGTGCCAGCAGCTCAAACGGGCATCTAGCGGGGGAGACCGGGGAGCTGTTTTTT. Amino acid sequence: CASSSNGHLAGETGELFF.

The chain is built from TRBV19 and TRBJ2-7, with D possibly being TRBD2 (5 bases). The CDR3 has 14 amino acids. The germline V gene has CDR1 LNHDA and CDR2 SQIVND (reference sequence). The V end lost 7 bases, the J end lost 0 bases, and 13 bases lay between the germline ends. CDR3 coding DNA: TGTGCCAGTACCTCAAGCGGAAACTCCTACGAGCAGTACTTC. It encodes CASTSSGNSYEQYF.

This clonotype was observed many times. The chain couples TRBV6-1 to TRBJ1-1; D remains ambiguous. This CDR3 is built from 13 residues. Germline loops: CDR1 MNHNS, CDR2 SASEGT. Trimming shortened V by 9 bases and J by 1 base, and 12 bases separated the two germline ends. The CDR3 nucleotides read TGTGCCAGTCATCCACTCCGGAACACTGAAGCTTTCTTT. This encodes CASHPLRNTEAFF.

V is TRBV6-1 and J is TRBJ2-7, with TRBD2 matching 8 bases. The trim removed 5 bases at V and 1 base at J, leaving 4 bases unmatched. The CDR3 is 14 residues long. CDR1 and CDR2 (germline): MNHNS, SASEGT. CDR3 region: CASSLTSESYEQYF. DNA for the CDR3: TGTGCCAGCAGTCTGACTAGCGAGTCCTACGAGCAGTACTTC.

CDR3 protein: CASSRTWAEAFF. CDR3 bases: TGTGCCAGCAGCAGAACATGGGCTGAAGCTTTCTTT. The rearrangement uses TRBV11-2 and TRBJ1-1; D uncertain. The CDR3 length is 12 residues. Trimming shortened V by 5 bases and J by 6 bases, and 10 bases separated the two germline ends. Germline CDR1 is SGHAT and CDR2 is FQNNGV. The whole variable domain, remainder taken from reference TRBV11-2 and TRBJ1-1, is EAGVAQSPRYKIIEKRQSVAFWCNPISGHATLYWYQQILGQGPKLLIQFQNNGVVDDSQLPKDRFSAERLKGVDSTLKIQPAKLEDSAVYLCASSRTWAEAFFGQGTRLTVV.

The V and J genes are TRBV4-2 and TRBJ2-3; D is perhaps TRBD1 or TRBD2 (5 bases each). The germline gives CDR1 LGHNA, CDR2 YNFKEQ. Trimming removed 6 bases at V and 0 bases at J, with 13 bases between. The CDR3 covers 15 residues. In DNA form, the CDR3 reads TGTGCCAGCAGTCTGTGGGACGGTAGCACAGATACGCAGTATTTT. It translates to CASSLWDGSTDTQYF.

This clonotype occurred many times. V and J are TRBV6-5 and TRBJ1-2; unclear D gene. Germline V lookup: CDR1 MNHEY, CDR2 SVGAGI. The ends were cut back, 2 bases at V and 0 bases at J, with 10 bases in the middle. The CDR3 is made up of 15 amino acids. CDR3 sequence: CASSYVDTPNYGYTF. As DNA, the CDR3 is TGTGCCAGCAGTTACGTAGACACTCCTAACTATGGCTACACCTTC.

This clonotype was seen many times. The V and J genes are TRBV28 and TRBJ1-2; 7 bases are a match to TRBD1. V dropped 5 bases and J dropped 3; count of bases not matched to a gene: 6. This CDR3 has 14 amino acids. CDR1 is MDHEN, CDR2 SYDVKM, per germline. CDR3 protein: CASSGGQSHYGYTF. Written as DNA, the CDR3 is TGTGCCAGCAGTGGGGGACAGTCCCACTATGGCTACACCTTC.

This clonotype was detected a few times. V usage is TRBV11-2 and J usage is TRBJ1-1; no reliable D call. Germline CDR1 and CDR2: SGHAT and FQNNGV. This CDR3 is built from 11 residues. Trimming took off 5 bases at V and 11 bases at J, with 12 bases between the two ends. The CDR3 nucleotides read TGTGCCAGCAGCCCCTTTGGATGGGCTTTCTTT. Translating gives CASSPFGWAFF.

The gene calls are TRBV2 and TRBJ1-2; 7 bases align to TRBD1. The CDR3 spans 15 residues. The germline CDR1 and CDR2 sequences are SNHLY and FYNNEI. Trimming removed 5 bases from V and 2 bases from J; junction bases left unmatched: 8. The CDR3 region is CASSMTGQPNYGYTF. The CDR3 DNA reads TGTGCCAGCAGTATGACGGGACAGCCAAACTATGGCTACACCTTC.

The gene calls are TRBV5-1 and TRBJ1-2, with a weak D call TRBD1 (6 bases). Germline-derived CDR1 and CDR2 are SGHRS and YFSETQ. The length of the CDR3 is 13 residues. The ends were cut back, 8 bases at V and 3 bases at J, with 14 bases in the middle. The CDR3 nucleotides are TGCGCCAGTTCAACAGGGATGGACTATGGCTACACCTTC. Translated: CASSTGMDYGYTF.

This clonotype was seen more than once but under ten times. The V gene is TRBV9, the J gene TRBJ1-5; possible D gene TRBD1, 6 bases. Per germline, CDR1 SGDLS and CDR2 YYNGEE. This CDR3 region has 15 residues. Trimming shortened V by 4 bases and J by 6 bases, and 17 bases separated the two germline ends. CDR3 nucleotide sequence: TGTGCCAGCAGCCCCGAGGGGGGGACGGTTCAGCCCCAGCATTTT. Translation gives CASSPEGGTVQPQHF.

The V call is TRBV20-1, the J call TRBJ2-1; D remains ambiguous. Between the trimmed V and J ends, which lost 4 bases and 3 bases, there was a span of 13 bases. The CDR3 has 14 residues. Germline V CDR1 and CDR2: DFQATT, SNEGSKA (reference sequence). CDR3 residues: CSATRRTDYNEQFF. Written as DNA, the CDR3 is TGCAGTGCTACCCGACGGACCGACTACAATGAGCAGTTCTTC.